This entry is about one TCR beta chain. What it binds is unknown. The CDR3 length is 13 residues. V lost 5 bases to trimming and J lost 3 bases, with 11 bases between them. CDR1 is GTSNPN and CDR2 is SVGIG in the germline V gene (reference sequence). The record originates from a study of CD8+ T cells in alopecia areata. General observations from the study: One nonresponder makes the tie between baseline CD8+ expansion and response uncertain.

In each case, RNA was isolated and then reverse transcribed into cDNA as the sequencing template. Sequenced by immunoSEQ multiplex PCR; TCRdb stores in-frame clones only, minus some. The sample has around 120,000 clones; 53% are singletons. Treatment denoted: oral pan-JAK inhibitor, 5-10 mg twice daily. PBMCs were stained for CD3, CD4 and CD8, and CD4+ and CD8+ T cells were sorted. Material: CD4+ T cells sorted from blood, obtained at week 4, from a patient treated with tofacitinib. The sequence was collected from a human donor with alopecia areata. This chain uses TRBV30 with TRBJ1-5; tentative D call: TRBD1 (5 bases). Here the CDR3 DNA reads TGTGCCTGGGATCAGGGTGACAATCAGCCCCAGCATTTT. Translating it yields CAWDQGDNQPQHF. Filled out from reference TRBV30 and TRBJ1-5, the complete variable domain reads SQTIHQWPATLVQPVGSPLSLECTVEGTSNPNLYWYRQAAGRGLQLLFYSVGIGQISSEVPQNLSASRPQDRQFILSSKKLLLSDSGFYLCAWDQGDNQPQHFGDGTRLSIL.